Listed below are T cell receptor beta chains from one sample, sequenced in a study of T cell repertoires in cytomegalovirus infection. TCRdb itself ran the reads through MiXCR, one entry per CDR3 protein. Among fewer than 850,000 distinct CDR3 sequences listed, about 27% were seen once. What these receptors recognize is not known. Sequencing was performed on cultured CD8+ T cells from PBMCs, taken from culture after CMV antigen stimulation. These receptors were taken from a human donor in good health (CMV status not recorded). Some clones in this sample may be carry-over from other donors' samples. Both conserved end residues are part of each CDR3. The order of the fields is J gene, V gene, CDR3 protein.

j_call: TRBJ2-3; v_call: TRBV6-5; cdr3_aa: CASSYSFPDSSTDTQYF
j_call: TRBJ2-5; v_call: TRBV6-4; cdr3_aa: CASSKTGGAQETQYF
j_call: TRBJ2-7; v_call: TRBV7-2; cdr3_aa: CASSWGLAGSYEQYF
j_call: TRBJ2-3; v_call: TRBV6-5; cdr3_aa: CASSYLTQDTQYF
j_call: TRBJ2-1; v_call: TRBV7-2; cdr3_aa: CASSYLGGLGLNEQFF
j_call: TRBJ2-1; v_call: TRBV5-6; cdr3_aa: CASSSYGQGPYNEQFF
j_call: TRBJ1-1; v_call: TRBV7-6; cdr3_aa: CASSLVAGANTEAFF
j_call: TRBJ2-4; v_call: TRBV5-1; cdr3_aa: CASSSYQTSTALAKNIQYF
j_call: TRBJ2-7; v_call: TRBV6-6; cdr3_aa: CASSYSQGPSYEQYF
j_call: TRBJ2-3; v_call: TRBV5-5; cdr3_aa: CASSFLLAGGLTDTQYF
j_call: TRBJ2-1; v_call: TRBV13; cdr3_aa: CASSLGLGGTYNEQFF
j_call: TRBJ1-5; v_call: TRBV6-6; cdr3_aa: CASSPGTHNQPQHF
j_call: TRBJ2-5; v_call: TRBV24-1; cdr3_aa: CATSDSGGNQETQYF
j_call: TRBJ2-1; v_call: TRBV29-1; cdr3_aa: CSVEDMTGGNEQFF
j_call: TRBJ2-3; v_call: TRBV15; cdr3_aa: CATSSGRDTQYF
j_call: TRBJ2-7; v_call: TRBV6-1; cdr3_aa: CASSEEGLADYEQYF
j_call: TRBJ2-7; v_call: TRBV29-1; cdr3_aa: CSARDRSTYEQYF
j_call: TRBJ2-5; v_call: TRBV7-2; cdr3_aa: CASSDPGSGGRETQYF
j_call: TRBJ2-1; v_call: TRBV7-6; cdr3_aa: CASSLAGGHSYNEQFF
j_call: TRBJ1-4; v_call: TRBV6-5; cdr3_aa: CASSYSLGTSEKLFF
j_call: TRBJ1-1; v_call: TRBV10-2; cdr3_aa: CASSARTGKNTEAFF
j_call: TRBJ1-4; v_call: TRBV12-3/TRBV12-4; cdr3_aa: CASSTGSEEKLFF
j_call: TRBJ2-2; v_call: TRBV13; cdr3_aa: CASSSKTEANTGELFF
j_call: TRBJ2-3; v_call: TRBV5-6; cdr3_aa: CASSPGGLAGTDTQYF
j_call: TRBJ1-2; v_call: TRBV6-5; cdr3_aa: CASTRKLGGDGYTF
j_call: TRBJ2-5; v_call: TRBV24-1; cdr3_aa: CATSGRGSNSLETQYF
j_call: TRBJ2-1; v_call: TRBV7-4; cdr3_aa: CASSLWFKGRGEVGEQFF
j_call: TRBJ2-2; v_call: TRBV23-1; cdr3_aa: CASSQTQGTPRELFF
j_call: TRBJ2-5; v_call: TRBV12-3/TRBV12-4; cdr3_aa: CASSPGGAETQYF
j_call: TRBJ1-6; v_call: TRBV10-3; cdr3_aa: CAISEKVGASYNSPLHF
j_call: TRBJ1-5; v_call: TRBV6-8; cdr3_aa: CASSYSMGGDQPQHF
j_call: TRBJ2-7; v_call: TRBV7-9; cdr3_aa: CASTFSHSYEQYF
j_call: TRBJ2-2; v_call: TRBV7-8; cdr3_aa: CASSLVGVGNTGELFF
j_call: TRBJ2-1; v_call: TRBV19; cdr3_aa: CASSIIRDRATEQFF
j_call: TRBJ1-5; v_call: TRBV20-1; cdr3_aa: CSARDRETERAQHF
j_call: TRBJ1-2; v_call: TRBV10-3; cdr3_aa: CANPPYNYGYTF
j_call: TRBJ2-3; v_call: TRBV2; cdr3_aa: CATTPKLAGGTDTQYF
j_call: TRBJ2-1; v_call: TRBV7-6; cdr3_aa: CASSSYSVDEQFF
j_call: TRBJ1-2; v_call: TRBV7-2; cdr3_aa: CASSLGTLTGYGYTF
j_call: TRBJ2-1; v_call: TRBV29-1; cdr3_aa: CSVGPLGTGRSYNEQFF
j_call: TRBJ2-5; v_call: TRBV3-1; cdr3_aa: CASIATGSLLETQYF
j_call: TRBJ2-3; v_call: TRBV7-2; cdr3_aa: CASSLELAILVDTQYF
j_call: TRBJ2-5; v_call: TRBV19; cdr3_aa: CASSIRVSGGTIQETQYF
j_call: TRBJ2-2; v_call: TRBV13; cdr3_aa: CASSSMETGSTKTGELFF
j_call: TRBJ1-1; v_call: TRBV2; cdr3_aa: CASRTEGNTEAFF